This TCR beta chain was identified in a study of blood T cell repertoires in COVID-19. At the level of the study: COVID-19 samples from acute and convalescent phases originated in the United States, Italy and Spain. In each case, the material was cDNA or gDNA derived from T cells, B-cell-depleted T cells, or PBMCs.

Authors' data handling: Estimates of nucleated cell counts were drawn from the amplification of reference gene primers. Here immunoSEQ multiplex PCR was the method, and the copy in TCRdb shows in-frame clones only, minus some. For V, J and clone size, that table is used; D and trimming come from the DNA. The table includes approximately 210,000 clones, approximately 90% detected once. This CDR3 contains 15 residues. The germline V gene has CDR1 SEHNR and CDR2 FQNEAQ (reference sequence). J was trimmed by 10 bases and V by 2 bases; bases with no gene match: 7. This clonotype was sampled from a man in his forties or fifties with acute or convalescent COVID-19. This rearrangement joins TRBV7-9 to TRBJ1-6, with 8 bases lining up with TRBD1. Sequencing was carried out using peripheral blood. DNA of the CDR3: TGTGCCAGCAGCTTAACGGCAGGGGGCTTCTCACCCCTCCACTTT. It translates to CASSLTAGGFSPLHF. Based on the CDR3 plus reference TRBV7-9 and TRBJ1-6, the full variable domain is DTGVSQNPRHKITKRGQNVTFRCDPISEHNRLYWYRQTLGQGPEFLTYFQNEAQLEKSRLLSDRFSAERPKGSFSTLEIQRTEQGDSAMYLCASSLTAGGFSPLHFGNGTRLTVT.